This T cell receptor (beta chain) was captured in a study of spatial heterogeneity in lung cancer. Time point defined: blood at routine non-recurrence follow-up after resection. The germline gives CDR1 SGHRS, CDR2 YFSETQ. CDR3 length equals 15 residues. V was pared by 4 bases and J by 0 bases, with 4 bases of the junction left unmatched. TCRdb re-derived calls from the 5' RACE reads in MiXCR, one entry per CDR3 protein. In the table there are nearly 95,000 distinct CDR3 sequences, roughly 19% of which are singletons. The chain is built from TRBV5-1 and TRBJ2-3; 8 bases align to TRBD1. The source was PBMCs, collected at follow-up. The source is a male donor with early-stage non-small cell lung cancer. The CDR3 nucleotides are TGCGCCAGCAGCCCAGGGGGCCATAGCACAGATACGCAGTATTTT. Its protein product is CASSPGGHSTDTQYF.